This TCR beta chain appears in the sequencing data of a study of blood T cell repertoires in COVID-19. Under the authors' procedure: By means of reference gene primer amplification, nucleated cell counts were estimated. Sequencing used immunoSEQ multiplex PCR; TCRdb keeps in-frame clones, though not all of them. The DNA was the basis for D and trimming; V, J and clone size are from that table. The sample records about 200,000 clones, around 82% being singletons. Two negative PCRs, clearance, or symptom resolution characterized the recovered Cohort 3 donors. The V gene lost 1 base and the J gene lost 7 bases, with 11 bases spanning the gap. Per germline, CDR1 SGHNT and CDR2 YENEEA. The CDR3 covers 14 residues.

The genes are TRBV11-3 and TRBJ1-5; D remains unclear. The specimen was PBMCs or T cells enriched from blood (not recorded which). The receptor comes from a man between 40 and 49 years old who had recovered from COVID-19. DNA of the CDR3: TGTGCCAGCAGCTTAGTCAGGTCCCCCCAGCCCCAGCATTTT. Protein: CASSLVRSPQPQHF. Drawing the rest from reference TRBV11-3 and TRBJ1-5, the complete variable domain is EAGVVQSPRYKIIEKKQPVAFWCNPISGHNTLYWYLQNLGQGPELLIRYENEEAVDDSQLPKDRFSAERLKGVDSTLKIQPAELGDSAVYLCASSLVRSPQPQHFGDGTRLSIL.